The TCR beta chain described here comes from a study of cytomegalovirus exposure and HLA in healthy donors. Points from the study as a whole: Later analysis indicated greater clonal expansion among HLA-associated TCR beta chains than among equally common other chains. In vitro testing confirmed three CMV-associated chains as specific for CMV antigens.

Despite likely unrecorded immune exposures, the donors were nominally healthy at the time of sampling. 60 Vbeta and 13 Jbeta primers were used in PCR. Profiling relied on immunoSEQ multiplex PCR, and the TCRdb table lists in-frame clones only, not all of them. The data show approximately 180,000 clones, with approximately 80% seen just once and 6.5% to 8.5% held by the top ten. Comment on this clone: What it binds is not known.

Sequencing used PBMCs. The sequence derives from a man aged 25 to 45 in good health and CMV-seropositive.

For the CDR3, the DNA is TGTGCCAGCAGCCTCTTGGGGCTAGCGGGAGTTGAAACCGGGGAGCTGTTTTTT. Amino acids: CASSLLGLAGVETGELFF. The chain joins TRBV5-6 to TRBJ2-2, with 10 nucleotides matching TRBD2. CDR1 and CDR2 from the germline V gene are SGHDT and YYEEEE. The ends lost 4 bases at V and 5 bases at J; junction bases unmatched: 14. CDR3 size: 18 residues.